One T cell receptor beta chain is described in this entry. What antigen it recognizes has not been identified. No clone much larger than this one lies a single base away; base qualities are absent. What the time point label conveys for this sample: pretreatment peripheral blood. A total of roughly 31 patients with locally advanced or metastatic urothelial carcinoma, treated at Memorial Sloan Kettering on a trial protocol, made up the cohort. Peripheral blood mononuclear cells were collected pretreatment and during treatment, with between 1 and 8 total time points per patient. The Qiagen DNeasy Blood extraction kit was used to purify genomic DNA from total PBMCs and tumor samples. PBMCs were collected pretreatment and during treatment, and were isolated and stored as previously described. Including the terminal cysteine and phenylalanine, the CDR3 comprises 15 residues. The entry retains the CDR3 DNA only, 45 bases that are in frame from base 1. V gives up 1 base and J gives up 9 bases, and the segment between their germline ends measures 16 bases. CDR1 and CDR2, looked up from the germline V gene, are SGHTA and FQGTGA.

The data belong to a study of PD-L1 blockade in urothelial cancer (dated by TCRdb to about 2017). Context from the whole study: All patients started therapy around 2014 and received atezolizumab 1,200 mg intravenously every 3 weeks. TCR sequencing covered pretreatment tumor samples and matched, serially collected peripheral blood taken before and after atezolizumab treatment. Durable clinical benefit was defined as a progression-free survival longer than 6 months, and TCR features were additionally tested against progression-free survival and overall survival. Blood samples were analyzed 3 weeks after the start of treatment (second dose) and 6 weeks after the start of treatment. Pretreatment blood TCR-seq was available for twenty-nine patients, at least one posttreatment blood collection was obtained for around 25 patients, and tumor TCR-seq was available for around 25 patients. About 90% of the 29 patients were identified as males with urothelial cancer of bladder origin, and a prior smoking history was reported by 18 of 29 patients. Blood samples gave median yields of around 140,000 T cells and over 80,000 unique TCRs, along with a median clonality of 0.080. An ECOG performance status of 0 or 1 was recorded for the patients, and 0 to 3 prior chemotherapy regimens had been received by the patients. Roughly ten patients achieved durable clinical benefit and about 19 did not. In the same patients who had TCR sequencing, pretreatment tumors also underwent whole exome sequencing and RNA sequencing. Somatic, immune and clinical correlates of response to PD-L1 blockade with atezolizumab in urothelial cancer were the focus of an exploratory multi-omic analysis.

General conclusions and limits of the study: Greater expansion of tumor-associated TCR clones in peripheral blood 3 weeks after the start of treatment was observed in patients with durable benefit (n of about 20, p = 0.022). Because the sample size was small (n of about 30) and many exploratory analyses were performed, the results are intended to be hypothesis-generating. A pretreatment peripheral blood TCR clonality below the median was linked to improved progression-free and overall survival.

Synthetic TCR analog templates were spiked into each PCR so that absolute template abundance could be estimated from read counts. Using the immunoSEQ assay, TCRbeta CDR3 regions were amplified from genomic DNA with bias-controlled V and J gene primers. Sequencing of rearranged TCRbeta segments was performed at approximately 20X coverage. In the original analysis: Clustering was used to correct sequencing errors, and CDR3s were annotated against IMGT so that V, D and J genes could be assigned. Downstream analyses used only productive TCRbeta rearrangements, leaving out any out-of-frame or stop-codon sequences. Clonality was calculated as one minus the Shannon entropy normalized by the log of the number of unique productive sequences. Clones differing between time points or between blood and tumor were identified using Fisher's exact test with Benjamini-Hochberg correction, with an adjusted p below 0.01 applied as the threshold. This is the immuneACCESS table as TCRdb keeps it, with only in-frame sequences that have V and J called. A part of the clones is gone; compared with another copy, unresolved V genes explain less than half, and the rest is unexplained. For V, J and clone size, that table is used; D and trimming come from the DNA. This sample lists around 79,000 clones; around four fifths were detected once. Approximately 6.7% of the sample comes from the top ten.

The TCR originated in a middle-aged man with urothelial cancer. This material consisted of PBMCs, taken around atezolizumab (anti-PD-L1) treatment. The rearranged segments are TRBV7-3 and TRBJ1-5; confidence is insufficient to name the D gene. In nucleotides, the sequence is TGTGCCAGCAGCTTAATTTCGCTTTCGGGAAGGCCCCAGCATTTT. It encodes CASSLISLSGRPQHF.